The rows below give T cell receptor beta chains drawn from one sample of a study of T cell changes during pregnancy in multiple sclerosis. The repertoire was sequenced with immunoSEQ multiplex PCR; TCRdb's copy has only in-frame clones and lacks some. The table shows 49,000 or so clones, with 90% to 95% occurring only once. The sequences come from CD8+ T cells from peripheral blood mononuclear cells, collected before pregnancy. The receptors shown here come from a female donor with multiple sclerosis, enrolled in a pregnancy study. Each CDR3 is given with its conserved first and last residue. D genes are given only for firm matches. The size entry is marked missing in some rows and otherwise reads once, few, many or a size class.

TRBV4-2	TRBJ2-3	-	TRBD1	CASSHPLGGSTDTQYF	TGTGCCAGCAGCCACCCCCTAGGGGGCAGCACAGATACGCAGTATTTT
TRBV4-1	TRBJ2-7	-	-	CASSLLSYEQYF	TGCGCCAGCAGCCTACTTTCTTACGAGCAGTACTTC
TRBV14	TRBJ2-7	-	-	CASSPNRVWHEQYF	TGTGCCAGCAGCCCAAACAGGGTATGGCACGAGCAGTACTTC
TRBV27	TRBJ2-7	-	TRBD2	CASASGTSYEQYF	TGTGCCAGCGCGAGCGGGACCTCCTACGAGCAGTACTTC
TRBV10-3	TRBJ1-1	-	TRBD1	CAIRAGTGEAKNTEAFF	TGTGCCATCAGGGCCGGGACAGGGGAGGCCAAGAACACTGAAGCTTTCTTT
TRBV27	TRBJ2-2	-	TRBD1	CASRQTGWYSTGELFF	TGTGCCAGCAGGCAGACAGGGTGGTATAGCACCGGGGAGCTGTTTTTT
TRBV7-9	TRBJ2-7	-	TRBD1	CASSPRDRTYEQYF	TGTGCCAGCAGCCCCCGGGACAGGACCTACGAGCAGTACTTC
TRBV23-1	TRBJ2-4	-	-	CASSPGGGMDIQYF	TGCGCCAGCAGTCCTGGGGGAGGAATGGACATTCAGTACTTC
TRBV9	TRBJ1-1	-	TRBD1	CASTRQGANTEAFF	TGTGCCAGTACGAGACAGGGGGCGAACACTGAAGCTTTCTTT
TRBV7-9	TRBJ1-2	-	-	CASSLALEGYTF	TGTGCCAGCAGCTTAGCCCTGGAGGGCTACACCTTC
TRBV6-1	TRBJ1-4	-	TRBD1	CASSDGQEQWDEKLFF	TGTGCCAGCAGTGACGGACAGGAACAATGGGATGAAAAACTGTTTTTT
TRBV13	TRBJ2-3	-	TRBD1	CASRLRGPGKAQYF	TGTGCCAGCCGCCTGAGGGGGCCCGGAAAAGCGCAGTATTTT
TRBV27	TRBJ2-7	-	TRBD2	CASAPGLAVTYEQYF	TGTGCCAGCGCCCCCGGGCTAGCGGTGACCTACGAGCAGTACTTC
TRBV7-9	TRBJ2-3	-	TRBD2	CASRLTGTSTDTQYF	TGTGCCAGCAGACTGACCGGGACTAGTACGGATACGCAGTATTTT
TRBV28	TRBJ2-3	-	-	CASRSGFSSDTQYF	TGTGCCAGCAGATCCGGGTTTAGCTCGGATACGCAGTATTTT
TRBV6-1	TRBJ2-1	-	TRBD2	CASSQTSGFYNEQFF	TGTGCCAGCAGTCAAACTAGCGGCTTCTACAATGAGCAGTTCTTC
TRBV7-9	TRBJ2-7	-	TRBD2	CASSLVQRDPYEQYF	TGTGCCAGCAGCTTAGTTCAGCGGGACCCCTACGAGCAGTACTTC
TRBV9	TRBJ1-1	-	-	CASSSRGGNTEAFF	TGTGCCAGCAGTTCTCGGGGAGGGAACACTGAAGCTTTCTTT
TRBV5-5	TRBJ1-4	-	-	CASSSREKLFF	TGTGCCAGCAGTTCCCGGGAAAAACTGTTTTTT
TRBV9	TRBJ2-7	-	TRBD2	CASGRGSYEQYF	TGTGCCAGCGGGAGGGGCTCCTACGAGCAGTACTTC
TRBV6-5	TRBJ2-2	-	TRBD2	CASSYLAGAGELFF	TGTGCCAGCAGTTACCTAGCGGGGGCCGGGGAGCTGTTTTTT
TRBV5-6	TRBJ2-7	-	-	CASSLGGTSSYEQYF	TGTGCCAGCAGCTTGGGAGGGACTTCCTCCTACGAGCAGTACTTC
TRBV5-1	TRBJ2-7	-	TRBD2	CASSGTSPTYEQYF	TGCGCCAGCAGTGGGACTAGCCCTACCTACGAGCAGTACTTC
TRBV5-4	TRBJ2-3	-	-	CAGWGPNTDTQYF	TGTGCCGGATGGGGGCCGAACACAGATACGCAGTATTTT
TRBV5-1	TRBJ1-1	-	-	CASSSELNTEAFF	TGCGCCAGCAGCTCGGAGTTGAACACTGAAGCTTTCTTT
TRBV4-1	TRBJ2-7	-	TRBD2	CASRDEETSGYEQYF	TGCGCCAGCAGGGACGAGGAGACTAGCGGCTACGAGCAGTACTTC
TRBV6-1	TRBJ2-7	-	-	CASSETDGGLDEQYF	TGTGCCAGCAGTGAAACCGACGGGGGGCTGGACGAGCAGTACTTC
TRBV29-1	TRBJ1-1	-	TRBD1	CSVKQGSNTEAFF	TGCAGCGTCAAACAGGGGTCGAACACTGAAGCTTTCTTT
TRBV27	TRBJ2-7	once	-	CASSVGGVHYEQYF	TGTGCCAGCAGCGTTGGAGGGGTACACTACGAGCAGTACTTC
TRBV6-4	TRBJ2-5	-	TRBD2	CASSDSREGRLKETQYF	TGTGCCAGCAGTGACTCGCGGGAGGGCCGATTGAAAGAGACCCAGTACTTC
TRBV4-3	TRBJ2-1	-	-	CASSQDRLVNEQFF	TGCGCCAGCAGCCAAGACAGGCTGGTTAATGAGCAGTTCTTC
TRBV11-2	TRBJ1-1	-	TRBD1	CASSLVGTGGGTEAFF	TGTGCCAGCAGCTTAGTTGGGACAGGGGGAGGCACTGAAGCTTTCTTT
TRBV7-8	TRBJ1-5	few	-	CASSLSLSGLQQPQHF	TGTGCCAGCAGCTTATCACTATCGGGGTTACAACAGCCCCAGCATTTT
TRBV6-5	TRBJ2-5	-	TRBD1	CASSKDRVETQYF	TGTGCCAGCAGTAAGGACAGGGTAGAGACCCAGTACTTC
TRBV7-6	TRBJ1-5	-	-	CASSLSGGQPQHF	TGTGCCAGCAGCTTAAGCGGGGGTCAGCCCCAGCATTTT
TRBV9	TRBJ2-1	-	-	CASSVVSRSSYNEQFF	TGTGCCAGCAGCGTAGTTAGCCGGAGCTCCTACAATGAGCAGTTCTTC
TRBV19	TRBJ2-5	-	-	CASSISALETQYF	TGTGCCAGTAGTATCAGCGCGTTGGAGACCCAGTACTTC
TRBV7-9	TRBJ1-2	-	-	CASSPVSRADGYTF	TGTGCCAGCAGCCCCGTCTCGAGGGCGGATGGCTACACCTTC
TRBV9	TRBJ2-2	-	TRBD2	CASSVGPSGRSGELFF	TGTGCCAGCAGCGTAGGGCCTAGCGGGCGCTCCGGGGAGCTGTTTTTT
TRBV27	TRBJ2-2	-	-	CASSDGGHTGELFF	TGTGCCAGCTCAGACGGGGGGCACACCGGGGAGCTGTTTTTT
TRBV27	TRBJ2-7	-	TRBD2	CASIGLAGDKGPFGEQYF	TGTGCCAGCATCGGACTAGCGGGAGATAAGGGCCCTTTTGGGGAGCAGTACTTC
TRBV19	TRBJ2-7	-	TRBD2	CASSIIGGRIYEQYF	TGTGCCAGTAGTATAATTGGCGGGAGGATCTACGAGCAGTACTTC
TRBV16	TRBJ1-5	-	TRBD1	CASSQLIQGVQPQHF	TGTGCCAGCAGCCAATTGATACAGGGGGTTCAGCCCCAGCATTTT
TRBV13	TRBJ2-1	-	TRBD2	CASSFPTSGRAHEQFF	TGTGCCAGCAGCTTCCCGACTAGCGGGAGGGCGCATGAGCAGTTCTTC
TRBV29-1	TRBJ1-2	-	-	CSVEEAGGTKEGYTF	TGCAGCGTTGAAGAAGCCGGAGGTACGAAGGAGGGCTACACCTTC
TRBV27	TRBJ2-1	-	-	CASSLYSGSYNEQFF	TGTGCCAGCAGTTTATATAGCGGCTCCTACAATGAGCAGTTCTTC
TRBV27	TRBJ2-1	-	TRBD2	CARTHPAGESYNEQFF	TGTGCCAGGACTCACCCGGCGGGAGAATCCTACAATGAGCAGTTCTTC
TRBV4-1	TRBJ2-7	once	-	CASSQAASYEQYF	TGCGCCAGCAGCCAAGCCGCGTCCTACGAGCAGTACTTC
TRBV10-3	TRBJ1-1	-	TRBD1	CAISHRGTDTEAFF	TGTGCCATCAGCCACAGGGGGACAGACACTGAAGCTTTCTTT
TRBV5-4	TRBJ2-7	-	-	CASSFRSSYEQYF	TGTGCCAGCAGCTTTAGGAGTTCCTACGAGCAGTACTTC
TRBV4-3	TRBJ2-7	-	TRBD1	CASSQDPGQGRYEQYF	TGCGCCAGCAGCCAAGATCCGGGACAGGGACGCTACGAGCAGTACTTC
TRBV19	TRBJ2-7	-	TRBD2	CASSIFGGDEQYF	TGTGCCAGTAGTATATTCGGGGGGGACGAGCAGTACTTC
TRBV27	TRBJ2-7	-	TRBD2	CASNTGGSSYEQYF	TGTGCCAGCAACACGGGGGGGAGCTCCTACGAGCAGTACTTC
TRBV12-5	TRBJ1-1	-	TRBD1	CASGTGTGPGGTEAFF	TGTGCTAGTGGTACAGGGACAGGCCCCGGGGGCACTGAAGCTTTCTTT
TRBV6-5	TRBJ2-7	-	TRBD2	CASSYWRGGRTYEQYF	TGTGCCAGCAGTTACTGGCGGGGGGGCCGGACCTACGAGCAGTACTTC
TRBV29-1	TRBJ2-2	-	-	CSVEDWDTHTGELFF	TGCAGCGTTGAAGACTGGGACACACACACCGGGGAGCTGTTTTTT
TRBV27	TRBJ2-1	-	TRBD2	CASSLSVGLAVYNEQFF	TGTGCCAGCAGTTTATCGGTCGGGCTAGCGGTATACAATGAGCAGTTCTTC
TRBV28	TRBJ1-4	once	-	CASSFPGGESGGTNEKLFF	TGTGCCAGCAGTTTTCCGGGGGGTGAATCCGGGGGAACTAATGAAAAACTGTTTTTT